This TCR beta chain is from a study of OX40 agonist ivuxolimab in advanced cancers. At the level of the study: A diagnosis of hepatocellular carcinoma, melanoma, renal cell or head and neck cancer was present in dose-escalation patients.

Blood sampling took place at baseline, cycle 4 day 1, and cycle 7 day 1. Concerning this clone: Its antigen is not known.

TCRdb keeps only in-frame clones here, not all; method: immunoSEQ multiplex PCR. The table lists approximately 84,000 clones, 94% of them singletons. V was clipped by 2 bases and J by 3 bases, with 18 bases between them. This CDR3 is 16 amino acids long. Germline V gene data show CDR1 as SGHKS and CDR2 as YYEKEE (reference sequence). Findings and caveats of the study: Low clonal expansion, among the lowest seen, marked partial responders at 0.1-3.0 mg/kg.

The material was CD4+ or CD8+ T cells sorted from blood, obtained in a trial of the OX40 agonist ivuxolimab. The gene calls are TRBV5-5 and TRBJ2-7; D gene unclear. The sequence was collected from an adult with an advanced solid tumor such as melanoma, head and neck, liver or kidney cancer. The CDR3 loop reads CASSLVVGPVGYEQYF. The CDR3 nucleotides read TGTGCCAGCAGCTTAGTGGTGGGTCCCGTAGGCTACGAGCAGTACTTC.